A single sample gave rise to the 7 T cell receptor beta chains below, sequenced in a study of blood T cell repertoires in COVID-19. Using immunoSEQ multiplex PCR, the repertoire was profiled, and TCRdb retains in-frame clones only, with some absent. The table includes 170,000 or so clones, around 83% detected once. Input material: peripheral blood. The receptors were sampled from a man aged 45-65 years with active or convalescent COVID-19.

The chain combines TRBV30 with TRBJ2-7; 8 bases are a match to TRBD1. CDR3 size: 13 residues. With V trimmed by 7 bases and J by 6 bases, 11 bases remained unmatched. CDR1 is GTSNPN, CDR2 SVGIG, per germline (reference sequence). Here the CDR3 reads CASSGTGRFEQYF. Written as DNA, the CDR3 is TGTGCCTCCTCCGGGACAGGCCGCTTCGAGCAGTACTTC.

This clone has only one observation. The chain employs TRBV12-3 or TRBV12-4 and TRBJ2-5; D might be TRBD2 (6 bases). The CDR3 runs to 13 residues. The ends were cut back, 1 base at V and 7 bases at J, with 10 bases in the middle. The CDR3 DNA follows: TGTGCCAGCAGTTTAGATGGGGGAGGGACCCAGTACTTC. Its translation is CASSLDGGGTQYF.

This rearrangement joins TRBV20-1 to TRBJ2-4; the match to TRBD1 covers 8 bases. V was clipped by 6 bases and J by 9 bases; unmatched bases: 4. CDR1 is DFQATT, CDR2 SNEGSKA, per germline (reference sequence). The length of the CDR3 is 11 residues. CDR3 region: CSAVTGGIQYF. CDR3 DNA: TGCAGTGCGGTTACAGGGGGCATTCAGTACTTC.

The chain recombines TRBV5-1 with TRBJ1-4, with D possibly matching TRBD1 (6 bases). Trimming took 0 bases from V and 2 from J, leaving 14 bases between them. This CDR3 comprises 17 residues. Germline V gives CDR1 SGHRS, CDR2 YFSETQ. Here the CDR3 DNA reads TGCGCCAGCAGCTTGGCCGAACTGGGGGCGACTAATGAAAAACTGTTTTTT. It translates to CASSLAELGATNEKLFF.

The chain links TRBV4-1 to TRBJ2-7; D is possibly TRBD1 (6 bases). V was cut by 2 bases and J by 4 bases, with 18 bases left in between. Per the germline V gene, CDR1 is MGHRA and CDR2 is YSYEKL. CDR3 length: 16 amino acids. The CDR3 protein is CASSQPTGTPPYEQYF. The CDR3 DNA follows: TGCGCCAGCAGCCAACCAACCGGGACACCACCTTACGAGCAGTACTTC.

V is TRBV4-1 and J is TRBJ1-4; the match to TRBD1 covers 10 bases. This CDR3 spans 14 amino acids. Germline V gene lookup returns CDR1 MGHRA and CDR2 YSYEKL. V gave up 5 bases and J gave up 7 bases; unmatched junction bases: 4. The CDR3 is CASSLGQGIEKLFF. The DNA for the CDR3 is TGCGCCAGCAGCTTGGGACAGGGGATTGAAAAACTGTTTTTT.

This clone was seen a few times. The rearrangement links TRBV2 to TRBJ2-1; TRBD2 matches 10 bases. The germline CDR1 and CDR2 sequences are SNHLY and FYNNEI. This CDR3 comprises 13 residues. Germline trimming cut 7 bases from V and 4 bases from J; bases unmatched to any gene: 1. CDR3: CASKAGGYNEQFF. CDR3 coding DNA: TGTGCCAGCAAAGCGGGAGGGTACAATGAGCAGTTCTTC.